Detailed here is one T cell receptor beta chain. Its antigen is still unknown. The source material, RNA transcripts, was used to amplify TCR beta CDR3 regions. Primed by the HTBI set, a first-round RT-PCR was run on the TCR CDR3. One entry per CDR3 protein, called by TCRdb with MiXCR from the multiplex PCR reads. This sample yields hundreds of thousands of distinct CDR3 sequences, of which 15% to 20% are seen a single time; approximately 48% belongs to the top ten. Those patients with uncontrolled infection, other autoimmune disease, pregnancy or lactation were excluded. Diagnosis relied on clinical symptoms, serum thyroxine and TRAb, thyroid ultrasound and orbital computed tomography. The data stem from a study of T cells in Graves' hyperthyroidism and ophthalmopathy. Study-level findings and limits: The model anticipated ophthalmopathy a median about six months pre-onset.

Germline V lookup: CDR1 SEHNR, CDR2 FQNEAQ (reference sequence). The V and J ends lost 6 bases and 5 bases, in that order; junction bases with no gene match: 11. This CDR3 region has 15 residues. What was sequenced was blood. The TCR comes from a man aged 35-49 years with Graves' ophthalmopathy. The chain is built from TRBV7-9 and TRBJ2-7; 9 bases are shared with TRBD1. CDR3 amino acids: CASRWPGQGDNEQYF. Written as DNA, the CDR3 is TGTGCCAGCAGGTGGCCGGGACAGGGCGATAACGAGCAGTACTTC.